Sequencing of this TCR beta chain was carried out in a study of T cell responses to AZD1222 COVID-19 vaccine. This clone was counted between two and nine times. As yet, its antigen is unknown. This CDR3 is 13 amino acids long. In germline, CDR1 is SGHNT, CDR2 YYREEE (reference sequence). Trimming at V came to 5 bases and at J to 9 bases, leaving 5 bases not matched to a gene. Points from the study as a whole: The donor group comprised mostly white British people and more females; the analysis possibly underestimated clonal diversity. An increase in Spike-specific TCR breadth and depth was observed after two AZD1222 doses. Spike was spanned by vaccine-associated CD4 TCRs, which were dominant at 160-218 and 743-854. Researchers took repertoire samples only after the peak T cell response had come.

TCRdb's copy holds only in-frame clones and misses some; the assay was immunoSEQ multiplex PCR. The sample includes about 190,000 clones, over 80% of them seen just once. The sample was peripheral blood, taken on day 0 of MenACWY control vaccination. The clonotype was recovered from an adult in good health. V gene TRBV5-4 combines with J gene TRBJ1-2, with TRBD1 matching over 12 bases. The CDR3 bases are TGTGCCAGCAGGGGACAGGGGGCTGAGCGCTACACCTTC. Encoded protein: CASRGQGAERYTF.